This T cell receptor beta chain was profiled in a study of blood T cell repertoires in COVID-19. CDR1 and CDR2 (germline): MGHDK, SYGVNS. V was pared by 3 bases and J by 0 bases, with 1 base of the junction left unmatched. The CDR3 is 15 residues long. As handled by the study authors: Amplifying reference gene primers gave estimates of nucleated cell counts. Data came from immunoSEQ multiplex PCR; TCRdb stores just in-frame clones and leaves some out. D and trimming were read from the DNA, whereas the V and J calls and clone size are those reported in that table. This table holds just under 150,000 clones, roughly 89% found once.

The receptor comes from a woman in her forties or fifties with active or convalescent COVID-19. This chain uses TRBV25-1 with TRBJ2-3; 9 nucleotides line up with TRBD2. Sequenced material: peripheral blood. CDR3 bases: TGTGCCAGCAGTGATGCGGGGGGGAGCACAGATACGCAGTATTTT. Translated: CASSDAGGSTDTQYF.